Below, one T cell receptor beta chain is given with its context. The antigen is not known. These data are taken from a study of persistence of HIV-infected CD4 T cells. Points from the study as a whole: CMV- and Gag-responding cells had lower TCRbeta richness than CD3/CD28-responding cells.

Cells were stimulated with CMV-infected fibroblast lysates at 10 ug/mL. CD40L/CD69 double-negative CD45RO-high memory CD4+ T cells were collected. The CDR3 is 12 residues long. Germline CDR1 is WSHSY and CDR2 is SAAADI. Trimming pared 3 bases from V and 1 base from J, leaving 3 bases between. This was the immunoSEQ version 4 assay in survey mode. Clones were read by immunoSEQ multiplex PCR, and TCRdb kept only the in-frame ones, dropping some. The data show fewer than 35,000 clones, with about four fifths seen just once and about 0.83% held by the top ten. This sequence joins TRBV10-2 and TRBJ1-2; D not resolved. The receptor was isolated from an adult man with HIV who was CMV-seropositive. Sample: CD4+ T cells sorted from PBMCs after approximately 19-hour stimulation, taken from a patient who received antiretroviral therapy. CDR3 DNA sequence: TGCGCCAGCAGTGACTTTAACTATGGCTACACCTTC. Translating it yields CASSDFNYGYTF.